The subject of this entry is one T cell receptor beta chain. Its antigen is unknown. Here immunoSEQ multiplex PCR was the method, and the copy in TCRdb shows in-frame clones only, minus some. The sample lists nearly 95,000 clones; about 90% were seen once. This sample is part of a study of T cell responses to AZD1222 COVID-19 vaccine. The wider study: Pooled samples include second doses given at about 4 or 12 weeks. Regarding the study as a whole: Most donors were white British and more were female, and clonal diversity was possibly underestimated. Across the whole spike, CD4 TCRs peaked at regions 160-218 and 743-854. Elevations in Spike-specific TCR breadth and depth followed administration of two AZD1222 doses.

The CDR3 runs 13 residues. With 0 bases removed from V and 10 bases from J, the gap between germline ends came to 11 bases. Germline V lookup: CDR1 SGHRS, CDR2 YFSETQ. This material consisted of peripheral blood, taken on day 0 of AZD1222 vaccination. This sequence joins TRBV5-1 and TRBJ2-1; D gene ambiguous. The sequence derives from an adult in good health. The CDR3 bases are TGCGCCAGCAGCTTGGCGGGCCATTCGGAGCAGTTCTTC. It is translated as CASSLAGHSEQFF.